What follows are 8 T cell receptor beta chains derived from one specimen sequenced in a study of human T cells and chemical hapten exposure. The time point is: pre-sensitization, week 0. Treatment given: therapeutic diphenylcyclopropenone sensitization with weekly scalp DPC. TCRdb reanalysed the RACE reads using MiXCR and keeps one entry per CDR3 protein. This sample carries 270,000 or so distinct CDR3 sequences, 7.5% to 8% of them seen once, and the ten largest clones take 0.9% to 1.5%. The input for sequencing was whole blood, taken in connection with sensitization to the hapten diphenylcyclopropenone (DPC). These TCRs come from a man in his late teens or twenties with alopecia areata. Some clones in this sample may be carry-over from other donors' samples.

The sample holds a few counts of this clonotype. This chain links TRBV7-9 with TRBJ2-7; the D call may be TRBD1 or TRBD2 (5 bases each). This CDR3 is 12 amino acids long. The germline gives CDR1 SEHNR, CDR2 FQNEAQ (reference sequence). Deletions cut 5 bases from V and 6 bases from J, with 11 bases between. The CDR3 bases are TGTGCCAGCAGCGAGGGACCTCGCGAGCAGTACGTC. Amino acids: CASSEGPREQYV.

This clonotype was recorded at least ten times. The chain employs TRBV6-1 and TRBJ1-1; no clear D. This CDR3 is built from 15 residues. CDR1 is MNHNS, CDR2 SASEGT, per germline. Deletions cut 3 bases from V and 2 bases from J, with 13 bases between. The CDR3 DNA is TGTGCCAGCAGTGATTCTGGCAGGACCAACACTGAAGCTTTCTTT. It is translated as CASSDSGRTNTEAFF.

Ten or more counts support this clonotype. The chain has TRBV2 and TRBJ1-3; no clear D. CDR1 SNHLY and CDR2 FYNNEI come from the germline V gene. The CDR3 totals 12 residues. The V end was cut by 6 bases, the J end by 0 bases, with 3 bases between. The CDR3 spells CASSNSGNTIYF. CDR3 coding DNA: TGTGCCAGCAGCAACTCTGGAAACACCATATATTTT.

This clonotype has a count of ten or more. The chain recombines TRBV6-2 or TRBV6-3 with TRBJ2-1; 12 bases agree with TRBD2. Germline lookup yields CDR1 MNHEY and CDR2 SVGEGT. The CDR3 consists of 16 residues. Germline trimming cut 6 bases from V and 9 bases from J; bases unmatched to any gene: 12. The CDR3 DNA sequence: TGTGCCAGCAGGCCCCTCTCTAGCGGGGGGGCCCTTGAGCAGTTCTTC. It yields the protein CASRPLSSGGALEQFF.

In this sample, this clonotype turned up many times. The chain links TRBV4-3 to TRBJ1-1, with D tentatively TRBD1 (5 bases). CDR1 is LGHNA and CDR2 is YSLEER in the germline V gene. V dropped 4 bases and J dropped 6 bases, with 15 bases sitting between them. The CDR3 runs 14 residues. This CDR3 is CASSPQFGASEAFF. The CDR3 DNA follows: TGCGCCAGCAGCCCTCAGTTTGGGGCGTCTGAAGCTTTCTTT.

The table lists this clonotype with a few counts. The genes are TRBV12-3 or TRBV12-4 and TRBJ1-5; D gene ambiguous. There are 12 residues in the CDR3. The ends were cut back, 5 bases at V and 9 bases at J, with 11 bases in the middle. As DNA, the CDR3 is TGTGCCAGCAGTCAGAGACGGCCGCCCCAGCATTTT. Amino acids: CASSQRRPPQHF.

This clonotype was observed a handful of times. The rearrangement joins TRBV5-5 to TRBJ1-4; TRBD1 matches at 7 bases. From germline, CDR1 is SGHKS and CDR2 YYEKEE (reference sequence). This CDR3 contains 16 residues. Losses at the gene ends were 0 bases for V and 6 bases for J; bases not matched to a gene: 8. This CDR3 reads CASSLEAGGTYEKLFF. Here the CDR3 DNA reads TGTGCCAGCAGCTTGGAGGCAGGGGGTACCTATGAAAAACTGTTTTTT.

This clonotype was counted ten times or more. The chain links TRBV20-1 to TRBJ2-5; D may be TRBD1 or TRBD2 (6 bases each). V gave up 0 bases and J gave up 2 bases, with 13 bases separating them. Germline-derived CDR1 and CDR2 are DFQATT and SNEGSKA (reference sequence). The CDR3 sequence is 15 residues long. CDR3 protein: CSARDRGQPQETQYF. The CDR3 nucleotides are TGCAGTGCTAGAGATCGGGGGCAGCCTCAAGAGACCCAGTACTTC.